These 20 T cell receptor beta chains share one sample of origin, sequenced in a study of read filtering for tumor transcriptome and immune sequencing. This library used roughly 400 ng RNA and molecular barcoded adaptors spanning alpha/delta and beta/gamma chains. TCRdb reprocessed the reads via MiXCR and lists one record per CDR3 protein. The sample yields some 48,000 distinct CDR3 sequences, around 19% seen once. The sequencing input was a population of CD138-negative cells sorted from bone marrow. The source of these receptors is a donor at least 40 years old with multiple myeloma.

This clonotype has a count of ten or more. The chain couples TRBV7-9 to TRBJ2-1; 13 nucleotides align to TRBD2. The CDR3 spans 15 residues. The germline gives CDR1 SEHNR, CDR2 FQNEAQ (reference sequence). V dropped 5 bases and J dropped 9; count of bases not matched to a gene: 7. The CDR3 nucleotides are TGTGCCAGCAGCCCCGGGACTAGCGGGACAAGTGAGCAGTTCTTC. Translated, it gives CASSPGTSGTSEQFF. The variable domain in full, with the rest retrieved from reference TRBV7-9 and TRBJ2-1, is DTGVSQNPRHKITKRGQNVTFRCDPISEHNRLYWYRQTLGQGPEFLTYFQNEAQLEKSRLLSDRFSAERPKGSFSTLEIQRTEQGDSAMYLCASSPGTSGTSEQFFGPGTRLTVL.

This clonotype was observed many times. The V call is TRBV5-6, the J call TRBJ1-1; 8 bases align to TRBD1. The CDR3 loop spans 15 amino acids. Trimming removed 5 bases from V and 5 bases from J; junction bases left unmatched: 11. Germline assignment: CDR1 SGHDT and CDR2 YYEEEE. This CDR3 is CASSFRTGKRTEAFF. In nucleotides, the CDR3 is TGTGCCAGCAGTTTTCGGACAGGGAAGAGGACTGAAGCTTTCTTT.

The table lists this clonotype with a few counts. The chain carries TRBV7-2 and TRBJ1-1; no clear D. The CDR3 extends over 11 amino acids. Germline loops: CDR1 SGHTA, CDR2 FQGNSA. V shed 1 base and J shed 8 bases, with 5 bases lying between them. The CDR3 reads CASSLDREAFF. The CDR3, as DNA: TGTGCCAGCAGCTTAGATCGGGAAGCTTTCTTT.

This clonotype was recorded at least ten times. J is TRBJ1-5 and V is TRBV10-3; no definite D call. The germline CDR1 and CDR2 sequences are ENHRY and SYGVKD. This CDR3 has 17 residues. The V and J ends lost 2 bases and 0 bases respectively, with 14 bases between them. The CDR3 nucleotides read TGTGCCATCAGTGAGCGGATGCGGCAGGATAGCAATCAGCCCCAGCATTTT. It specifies CAISERMRQDSNQPQHF.

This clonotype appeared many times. In DNA, the CDR3 is TGTGCCATCAGTGAGAGGGGGCGGGAGACGCGCTACAATGAGCAGTTCTTC. Translation gives CAISERGRETRYNEQFF. The rearrangement joins TRBV10-3 to TRBJ2-1; possibly TRBD1 or TRBD2 for D (7 bases each). Germline values: CDR1 ENHRY, CDR2 SYGVKD. This CDR3 has 17 amino acids. The V end lost 2 bases, the J end lost 3 bases, and 17 bases lay between the germline ends.

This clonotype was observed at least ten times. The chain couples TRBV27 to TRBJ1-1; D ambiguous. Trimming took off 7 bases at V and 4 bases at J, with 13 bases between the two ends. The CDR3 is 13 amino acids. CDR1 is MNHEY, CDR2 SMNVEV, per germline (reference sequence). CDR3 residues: CASKTRLSTEAFF. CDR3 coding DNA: TGTGCCAGCAAGACCCGTCTATCCACTGAAGCTTTCTTT.

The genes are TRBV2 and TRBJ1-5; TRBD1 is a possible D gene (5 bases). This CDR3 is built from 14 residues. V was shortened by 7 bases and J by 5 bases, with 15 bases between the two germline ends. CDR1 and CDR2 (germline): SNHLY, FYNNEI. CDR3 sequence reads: CASNKGREDQPQHF. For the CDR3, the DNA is TGTGCCAGCAACAAAGGCAGGGAGGATCAGCCCCAGCATTTT.

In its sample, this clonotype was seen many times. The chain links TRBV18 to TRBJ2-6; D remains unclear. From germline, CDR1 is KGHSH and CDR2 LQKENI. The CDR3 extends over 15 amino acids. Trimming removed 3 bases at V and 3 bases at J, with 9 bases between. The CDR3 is CASSPSIGGANVLTF. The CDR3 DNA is TGTGCCAGCTCACCCTCGATTGGTGGGGCCAACGTCCTGACTTTC.

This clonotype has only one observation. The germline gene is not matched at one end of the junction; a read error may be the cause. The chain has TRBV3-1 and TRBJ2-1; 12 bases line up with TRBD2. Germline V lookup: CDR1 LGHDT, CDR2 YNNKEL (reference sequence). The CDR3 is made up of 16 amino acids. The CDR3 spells CARSSRTSGTYNEQLF. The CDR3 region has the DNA TGTGCCAGGAGCTCCAGGACTAGCGGGACTTACAATGAGCAGTTATTC.

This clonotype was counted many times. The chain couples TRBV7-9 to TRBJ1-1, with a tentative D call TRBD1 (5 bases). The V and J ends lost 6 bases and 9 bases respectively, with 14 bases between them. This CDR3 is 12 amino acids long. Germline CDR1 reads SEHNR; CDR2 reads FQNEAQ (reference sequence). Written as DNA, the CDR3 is TGTGCCAGCAGTAGGCCGGGGGGTAAAGCTTTCTTT. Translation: CASSRPGGKAFF. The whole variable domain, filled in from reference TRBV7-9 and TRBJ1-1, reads DTGVSQNPRHKITKRGQNVTFRCDPISEHNRLYWYRQTLGQGPEFLTYFQNEAQLEKSRLLSDRFSAERPKGSFSTLEIQRTEQGDSAMYLCASSRPGGKAFFGQGTRLTVV.

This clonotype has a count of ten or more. CDR3 loop: CASSPLSSSYNEQFF. The DNA for the CDR3 is TGTGCCAGCAGTCCATTGAGTAGCTCCTACAATGAGCAGTTCTTC. The chain has TRBV6-6 and TRBJ2-1; D is unresolved. Germline values: CDR1 MNHNY, CDR2 SVGAGI (reference sequence). V was trimmed by 5 bases and J by 0 bases, leaving 11 bases between them. The CDR3 runs to 15 residues.

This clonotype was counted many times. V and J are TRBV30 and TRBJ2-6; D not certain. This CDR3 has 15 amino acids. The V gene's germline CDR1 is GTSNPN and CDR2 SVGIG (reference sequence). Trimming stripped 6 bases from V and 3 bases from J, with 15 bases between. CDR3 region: CACKPSGVGANVLTF. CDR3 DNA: TGTGCCTGCAAACCCTCAGGAGTTGGGGCCAACGTCCTGACTTTC.

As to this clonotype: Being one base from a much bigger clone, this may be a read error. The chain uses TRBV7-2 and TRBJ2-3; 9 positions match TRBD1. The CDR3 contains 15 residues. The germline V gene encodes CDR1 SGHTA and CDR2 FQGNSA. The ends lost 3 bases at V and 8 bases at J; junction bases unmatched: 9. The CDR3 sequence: CASSFRDRELATQYF. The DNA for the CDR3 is TGTGCCAGCAGCTTCCGGGACAGGGAATTAGCTACGCAGTATTTT. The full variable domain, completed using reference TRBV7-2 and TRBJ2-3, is GAGVSQSPSNKVTEKGKDVELRCDPISGHTALYWYRQSLGQGLEFLIYFQGNSAPDKSGLPSDRFSAERTGGSVSTLTIQRTQQEDSAVYLCASSFRDRELATQYFGPGTRLTVL.

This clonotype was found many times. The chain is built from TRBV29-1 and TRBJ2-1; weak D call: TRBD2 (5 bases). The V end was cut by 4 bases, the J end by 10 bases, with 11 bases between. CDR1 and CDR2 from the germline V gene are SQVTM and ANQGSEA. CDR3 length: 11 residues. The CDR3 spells CSVAKAVEQFF. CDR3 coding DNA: TGCAGCGTTGCGAAAGCGGTAGAGCAGTTCTTC.

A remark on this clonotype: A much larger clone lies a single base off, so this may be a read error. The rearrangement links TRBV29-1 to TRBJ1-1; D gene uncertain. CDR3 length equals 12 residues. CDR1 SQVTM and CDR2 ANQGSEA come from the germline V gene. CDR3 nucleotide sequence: TGCAGCGTTGGTCCCCCACGTGGTGAAGCTTCCTTT. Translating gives CSVGPPRGEASF.

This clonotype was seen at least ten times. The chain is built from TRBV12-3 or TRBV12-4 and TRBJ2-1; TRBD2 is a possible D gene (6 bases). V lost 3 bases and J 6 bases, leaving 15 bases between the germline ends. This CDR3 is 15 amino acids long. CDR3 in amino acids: CASSFTSRDSNEQFF. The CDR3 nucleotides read TGTGCCAGCAGTTTCACTAGCAGAGATTCCAATGAGCAGTTCTTC.

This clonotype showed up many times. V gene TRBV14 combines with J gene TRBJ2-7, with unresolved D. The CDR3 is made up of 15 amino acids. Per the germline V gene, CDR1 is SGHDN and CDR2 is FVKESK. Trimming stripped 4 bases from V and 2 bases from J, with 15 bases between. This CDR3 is CASSPHASWAYEQYF. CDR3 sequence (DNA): TGTGCCAGCAGCCCTCATGCGTCCTGGGCCTACGAGCAGTACTTC.

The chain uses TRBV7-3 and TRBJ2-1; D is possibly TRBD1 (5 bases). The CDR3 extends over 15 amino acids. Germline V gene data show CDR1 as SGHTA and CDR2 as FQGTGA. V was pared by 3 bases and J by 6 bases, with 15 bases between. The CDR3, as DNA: TGTGCCAGCAGCTTCAAGGGTGTAGGGGCCAATGAGCAGTTCTTC. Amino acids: CASSFKGVGANEQFF.

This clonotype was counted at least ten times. The CDR3 DNA follows: TGTGCCAGCAGCTCATCGGTCCAAAGCTCCTACAATGAGCAGTTCTTC. Translated, it gives CASSSSVQSSYNEQFF. The chain links TRBV7-3 to TRBJ2-1; D remains ambiguous. Between the trimmed V and J ends, which lost 4 bases and 0 bases, there was a span of 13 bases. The germline CDR1 and CDR2 sequences are SGHTA and FQGTGA. The CDR3 contains 16 residues. The full variable domain, in which reference TRBV7-3 and TRBJ2-1 provide the parts outside the CDR3, is GAGVSQTPSNKVTEKGKYVELRCDPISGHTALYWYRQSLGQGPEFLIYFQGTGAADDSGLPNDRFFAVRPEGSVSTLKIQRTERGDSAVYLCASSSSVQSSYNEQFFGPGTRLTVL.

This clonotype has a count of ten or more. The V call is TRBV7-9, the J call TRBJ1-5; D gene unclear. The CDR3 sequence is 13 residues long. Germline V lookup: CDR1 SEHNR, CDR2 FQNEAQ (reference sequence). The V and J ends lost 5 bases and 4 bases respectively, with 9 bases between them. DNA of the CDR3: TGTGCCAGCAGCGAAGACAAGAATCAGCCCCAGCATTTT. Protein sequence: CASSEDKNQPQHF.